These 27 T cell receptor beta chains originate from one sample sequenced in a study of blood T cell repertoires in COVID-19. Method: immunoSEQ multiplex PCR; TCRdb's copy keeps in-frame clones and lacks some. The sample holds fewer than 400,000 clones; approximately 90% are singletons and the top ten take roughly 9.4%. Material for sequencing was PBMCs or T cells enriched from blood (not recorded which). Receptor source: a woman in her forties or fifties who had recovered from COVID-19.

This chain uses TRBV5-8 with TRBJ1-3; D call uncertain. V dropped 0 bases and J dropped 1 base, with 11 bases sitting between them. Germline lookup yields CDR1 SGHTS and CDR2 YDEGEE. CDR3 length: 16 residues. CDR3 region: CASSLETALSGNTIYF. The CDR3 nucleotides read TGTGCCAGCAGCTTGGAAACAGCCTTATCTGGAAACACCATATATTTT. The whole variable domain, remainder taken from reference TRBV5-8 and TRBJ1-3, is EAGVTQSPTHLIKTRGQQATLRCSPISGHTSVYWYQQALGLGLQFLLWYDEGEERNRGNFPPRFSGRQFPNYSSELNVNALELEDSALYLCASSLETALSGNTIYFGEGSWLTVV.

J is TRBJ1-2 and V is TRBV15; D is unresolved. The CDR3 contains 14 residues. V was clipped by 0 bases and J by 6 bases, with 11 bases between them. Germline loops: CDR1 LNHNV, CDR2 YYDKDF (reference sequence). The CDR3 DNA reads TGTGCCACCAGCAGAGATCGGACTCCAGATGGCTACACCTTC. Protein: CATSRDRTPDGYTF.

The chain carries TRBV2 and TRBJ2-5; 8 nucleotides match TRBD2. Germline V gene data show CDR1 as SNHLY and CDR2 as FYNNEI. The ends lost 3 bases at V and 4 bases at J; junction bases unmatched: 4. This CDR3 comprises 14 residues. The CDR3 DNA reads TGTGCCAGCAGTGACCGGACTAGCTCAGAGACCCAGTACTTC. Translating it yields CASSDRTSSETQYF. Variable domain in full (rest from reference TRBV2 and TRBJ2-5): EPEVTQTPSHQVTQMGQEVILRCVPISNHLYFYWYRQILGQKVEFLVSFYNNEISEKSEIFDDQFSVERPDGSNFTLKIRSTKLEDSAMYFCASSDRTSSETQYFGPGTRLLVL.

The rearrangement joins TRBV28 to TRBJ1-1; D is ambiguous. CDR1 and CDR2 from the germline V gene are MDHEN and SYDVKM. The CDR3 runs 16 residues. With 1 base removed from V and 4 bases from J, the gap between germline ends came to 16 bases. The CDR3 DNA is TGTGCCAGCAGTTTATACGGCCAGCTAGGATTCACTGAAGCTTTCTTT. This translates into CASSLYGQLGFTEAFF.

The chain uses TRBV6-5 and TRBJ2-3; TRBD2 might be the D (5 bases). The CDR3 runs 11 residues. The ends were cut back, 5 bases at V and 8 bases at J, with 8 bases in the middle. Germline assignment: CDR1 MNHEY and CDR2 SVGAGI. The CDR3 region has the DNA TGTGCCAGCAGTCTACGGGGTACGCAGTATTTT. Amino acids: CASSLRGTQYF.

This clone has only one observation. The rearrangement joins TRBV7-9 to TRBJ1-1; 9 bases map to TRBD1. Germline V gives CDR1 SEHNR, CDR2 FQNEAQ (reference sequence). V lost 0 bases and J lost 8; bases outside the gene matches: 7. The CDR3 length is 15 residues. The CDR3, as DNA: TGTGCCAGCAGCTTAGCCCACTTTACAGGGGGCGAAGCTTTCTTT. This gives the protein CASSLAHFTGGEAFF.

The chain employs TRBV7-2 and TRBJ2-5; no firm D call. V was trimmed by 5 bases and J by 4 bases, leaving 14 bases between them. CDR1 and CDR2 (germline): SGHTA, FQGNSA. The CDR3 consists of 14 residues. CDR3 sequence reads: CASSPGLHGETQYF. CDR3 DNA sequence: TGTGCCAGCAGCCCGGGTCTACACGGAGAGACCCAGTACTTC.

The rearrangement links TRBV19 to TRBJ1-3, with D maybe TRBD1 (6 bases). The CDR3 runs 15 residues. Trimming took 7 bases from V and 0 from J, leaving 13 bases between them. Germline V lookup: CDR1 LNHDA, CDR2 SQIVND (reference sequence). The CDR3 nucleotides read TGTGCCAGTATCAAGGACAGCTCCTCTGGAAACACCATATATTTT. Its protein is CASIKDSSSGNTIYF.

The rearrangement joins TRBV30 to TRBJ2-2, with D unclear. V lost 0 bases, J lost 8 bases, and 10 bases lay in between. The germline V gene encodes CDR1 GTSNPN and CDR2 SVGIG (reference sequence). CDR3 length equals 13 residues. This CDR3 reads CAWSVTVLGELFF. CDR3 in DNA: TGTGCCTGGAGTGTGACTGTCCTGGGGGAGCTGTTTTTT.

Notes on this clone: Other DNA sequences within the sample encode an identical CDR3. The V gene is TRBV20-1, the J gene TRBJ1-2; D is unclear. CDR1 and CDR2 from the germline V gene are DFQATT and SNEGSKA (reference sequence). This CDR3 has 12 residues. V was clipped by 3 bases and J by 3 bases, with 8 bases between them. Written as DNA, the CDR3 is TGCAGTGCTAGTCTCAGCGACTATGGCTACACCTTC. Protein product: CSASLSDYGYTF.

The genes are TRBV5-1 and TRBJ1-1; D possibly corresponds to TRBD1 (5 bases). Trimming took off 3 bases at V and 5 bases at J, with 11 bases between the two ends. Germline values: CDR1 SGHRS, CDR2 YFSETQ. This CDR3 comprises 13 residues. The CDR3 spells CASSSTALTEAFF. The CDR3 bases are TGCGCCAGCAGCTCGACAGCCTTGACTGAAGCTTTCTTT.

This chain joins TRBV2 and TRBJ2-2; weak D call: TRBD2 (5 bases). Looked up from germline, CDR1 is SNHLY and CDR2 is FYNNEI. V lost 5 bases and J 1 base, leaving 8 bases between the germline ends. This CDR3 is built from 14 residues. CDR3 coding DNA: TGTGCCAGCAGTCTGGAGGTGAACACCGGGGAGCTGTTTTTT. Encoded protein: CASSLEVNTGELFF.

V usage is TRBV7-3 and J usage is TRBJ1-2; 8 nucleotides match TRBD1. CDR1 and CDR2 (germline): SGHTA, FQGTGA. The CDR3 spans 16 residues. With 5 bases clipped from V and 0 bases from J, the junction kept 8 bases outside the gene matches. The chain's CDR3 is CASSNRGGPSNYGYTF. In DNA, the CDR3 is TGTGCCAGCAGCAACAGGGGGGGTCCCTCTAACTATGGCTACACCTTC.

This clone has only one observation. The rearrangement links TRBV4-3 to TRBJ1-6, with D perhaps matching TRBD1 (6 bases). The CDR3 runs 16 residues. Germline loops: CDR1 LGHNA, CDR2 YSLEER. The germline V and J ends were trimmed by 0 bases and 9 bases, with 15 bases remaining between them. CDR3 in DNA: TGCGCCAGCAGCCAAGACGCCAGGGGAGGGAGTTCACCCCTCCACTTT. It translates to CASSQDARGGSSPLHF.

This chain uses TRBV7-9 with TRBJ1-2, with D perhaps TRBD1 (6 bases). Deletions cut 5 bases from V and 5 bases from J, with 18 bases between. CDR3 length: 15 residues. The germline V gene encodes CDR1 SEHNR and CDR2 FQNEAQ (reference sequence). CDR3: CASSLGRDTRYGYTF. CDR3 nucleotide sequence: TGTGCCAGCAGCCTAGGAAGGGACACCCGTTATGGCTACACCTTC.

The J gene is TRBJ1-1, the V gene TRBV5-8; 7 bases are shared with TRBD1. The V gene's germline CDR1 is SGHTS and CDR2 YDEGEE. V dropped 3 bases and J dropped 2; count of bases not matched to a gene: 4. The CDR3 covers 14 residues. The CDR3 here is CASSWGQQNTEAFF. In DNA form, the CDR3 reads TGTGCCAGCAGCTGGGGACAGCAAAACACTGAAGCTTTCTTT.

In DNA form, the CDR3 reads TGTGCCAGCAGCTTAAGGGACAGCCCATCTCGCGGTGGCTACACCTTC. Translation gives CASSLRDSPSRGGYTF. The rearrangement links TRBV7-6 to TRBJ1-2, with 7 bases fitting TRBD1. Germline V lookup: CDR1 SGHVS, CDR2 FNYEAQ. V was clipped by 2 bases and J by 7 bases; unmatched bases: 13. The length of the CDR3 is 16 residues.

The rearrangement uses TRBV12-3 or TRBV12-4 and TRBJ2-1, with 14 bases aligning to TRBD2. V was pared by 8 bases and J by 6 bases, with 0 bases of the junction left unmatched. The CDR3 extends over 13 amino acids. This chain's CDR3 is CASGLAGGNEQFF. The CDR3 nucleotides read TGTGCCAGCGGACTAGCGGGGGGCAATGAGCAGTTCTTC.

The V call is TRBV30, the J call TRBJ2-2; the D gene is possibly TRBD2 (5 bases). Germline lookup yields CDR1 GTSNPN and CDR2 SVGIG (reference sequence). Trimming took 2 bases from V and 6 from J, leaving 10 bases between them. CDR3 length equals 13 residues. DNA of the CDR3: TGTGCCTGGAGTAACGGGGTCTCCGGGGAGCTGTTTTTT. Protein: CAWSNGVSGELFF.

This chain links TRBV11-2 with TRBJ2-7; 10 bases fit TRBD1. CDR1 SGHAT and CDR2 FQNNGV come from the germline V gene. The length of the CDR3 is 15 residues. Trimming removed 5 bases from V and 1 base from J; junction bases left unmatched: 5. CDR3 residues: CASSDRGRGSYEQYF. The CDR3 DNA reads TGTGCCAGCAGCGACAGGGGGCGCGGGTCCTACGAGCAGTACTTC.

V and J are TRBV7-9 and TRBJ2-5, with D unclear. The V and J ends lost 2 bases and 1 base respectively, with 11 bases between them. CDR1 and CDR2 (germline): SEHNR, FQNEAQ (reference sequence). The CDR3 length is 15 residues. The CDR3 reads CASSLSLGLQETQYF. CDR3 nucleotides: TGTGCCAGCAGCTTATCGCTGGGCCTCCAAGAGACCCAGTACTTC.

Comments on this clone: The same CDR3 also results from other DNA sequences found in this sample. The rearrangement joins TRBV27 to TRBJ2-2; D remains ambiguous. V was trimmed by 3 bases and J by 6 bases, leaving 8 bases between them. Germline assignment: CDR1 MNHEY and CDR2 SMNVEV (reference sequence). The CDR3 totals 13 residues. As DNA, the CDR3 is TGTGCCAGCAGTTTGTTTCGGGCCGGGGAGCTGTTTTTT. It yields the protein CASSLFRAGELFF.

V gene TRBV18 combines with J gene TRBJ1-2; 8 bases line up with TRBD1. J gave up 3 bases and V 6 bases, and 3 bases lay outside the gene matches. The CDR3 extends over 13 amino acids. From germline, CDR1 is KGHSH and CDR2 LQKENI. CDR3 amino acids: CASSLTGDYGYTF. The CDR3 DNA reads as TGTGCCAGCTCGCTGACAGGGGACTATGGCTACACCTTC.

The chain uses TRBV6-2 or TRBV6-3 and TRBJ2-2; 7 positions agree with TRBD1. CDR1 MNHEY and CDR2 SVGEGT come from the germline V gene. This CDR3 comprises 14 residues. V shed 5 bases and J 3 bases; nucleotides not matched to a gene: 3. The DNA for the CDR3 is TGTGCCAGCAGTAGGGGGCCGGACACCGGGGAGCTGTTTTTT. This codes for CASSRGPDTGELFF.

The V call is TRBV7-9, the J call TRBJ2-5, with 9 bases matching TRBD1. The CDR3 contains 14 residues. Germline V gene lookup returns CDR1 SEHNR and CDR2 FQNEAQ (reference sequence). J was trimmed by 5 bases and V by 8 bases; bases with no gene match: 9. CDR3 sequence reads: CASSGTGRLETQYF. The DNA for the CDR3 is TGTGCCAGCTCCGGGACAGGGAGGTTGGAGACCCAGTACTTC.

CDR3 coding DNA: TGTGCCAGCAGTTTAGGGGGGACCCAGTACTTC. Encoded protein: CASSLGGTQYF. The J gene is TRBJ2-5, the V gene TRBV6-2 or TRBV6-3; tentatively, D is TRBD1 (6 bases). Germline CDR1 MNHEY, CDR2 SVGEGT. Trimming stripped 4 bases from V and 7 bases from J, with 7 bases between. This CDR3 is built from 11 residues.

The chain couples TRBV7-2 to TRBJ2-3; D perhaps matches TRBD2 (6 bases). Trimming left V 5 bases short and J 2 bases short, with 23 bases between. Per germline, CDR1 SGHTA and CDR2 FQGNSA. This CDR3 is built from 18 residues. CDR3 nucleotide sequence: TGTGCCAGCAGCCCTCGGAGGGGACTCCATTTAGACACAGATACGCAGTATTTT. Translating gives CASSPRRGLHLDTDTQYF.